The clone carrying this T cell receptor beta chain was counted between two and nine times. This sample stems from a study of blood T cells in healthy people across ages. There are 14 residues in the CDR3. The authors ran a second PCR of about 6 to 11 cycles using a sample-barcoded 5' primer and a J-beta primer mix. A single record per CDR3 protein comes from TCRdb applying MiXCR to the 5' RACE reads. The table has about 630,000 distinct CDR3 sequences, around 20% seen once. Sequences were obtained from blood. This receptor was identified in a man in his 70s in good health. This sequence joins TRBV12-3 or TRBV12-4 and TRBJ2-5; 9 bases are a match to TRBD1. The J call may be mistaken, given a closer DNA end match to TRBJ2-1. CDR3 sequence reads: CASRSGQGYNEQFF. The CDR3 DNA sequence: TGTGCCAGCAGGTCGGGACAGGGCTACAATGAGCAGTTCTTC.